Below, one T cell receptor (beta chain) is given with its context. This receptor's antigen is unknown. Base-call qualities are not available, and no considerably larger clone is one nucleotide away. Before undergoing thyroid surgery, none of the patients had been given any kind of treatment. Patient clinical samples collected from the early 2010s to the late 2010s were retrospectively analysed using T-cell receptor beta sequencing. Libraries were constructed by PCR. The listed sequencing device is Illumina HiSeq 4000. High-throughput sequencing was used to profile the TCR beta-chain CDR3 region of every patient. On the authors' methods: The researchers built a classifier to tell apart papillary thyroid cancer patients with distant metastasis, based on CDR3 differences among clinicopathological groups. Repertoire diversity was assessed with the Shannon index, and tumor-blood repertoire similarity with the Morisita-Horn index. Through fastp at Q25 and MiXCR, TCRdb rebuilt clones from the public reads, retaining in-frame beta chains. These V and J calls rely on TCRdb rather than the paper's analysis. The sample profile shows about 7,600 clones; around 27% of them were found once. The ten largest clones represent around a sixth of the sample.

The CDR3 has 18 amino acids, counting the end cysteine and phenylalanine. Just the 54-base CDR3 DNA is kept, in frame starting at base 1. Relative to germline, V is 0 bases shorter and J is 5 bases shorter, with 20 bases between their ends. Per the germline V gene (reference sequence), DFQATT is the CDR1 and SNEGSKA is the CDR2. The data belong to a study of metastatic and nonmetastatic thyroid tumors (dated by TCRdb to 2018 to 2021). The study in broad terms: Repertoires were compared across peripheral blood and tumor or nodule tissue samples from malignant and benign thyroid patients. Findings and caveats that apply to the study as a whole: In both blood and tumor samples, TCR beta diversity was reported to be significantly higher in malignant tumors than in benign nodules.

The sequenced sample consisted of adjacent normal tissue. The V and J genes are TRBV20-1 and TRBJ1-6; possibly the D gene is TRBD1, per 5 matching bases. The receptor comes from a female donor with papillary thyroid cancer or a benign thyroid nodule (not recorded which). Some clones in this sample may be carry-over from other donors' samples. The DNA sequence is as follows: TGCAGTGCTAGAGATCCGGGGAGGGGCCCGGAGAATAATTCACCCCTCCACTTT. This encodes CSARDPGRGPENNSPLHF.